This section outlines one T cell receptor (beta chain) sequence together with its context. The antigen remains undetermined. The data are from a study of cytomegalovirus exposure and HLA in healthy donors. Broader study findings: Donors belonging to an Asian-associated ancestry cluster reportedly showed fewer N-insertions in productive TCRs than the roughly 670-donor mean, according to what a later analysis found. In an earlier analysis, most TCR beta V segments were productive about 87% or about 30% of the time.

The study ran its PCR with 60 Vbeta and 13 Jbeta primers. Assay used: immunoSEQ multiplex PCR; TCRdb lists only in-frame clones, some missing. Of 130,000 to 150,000 clones listed, about 80% are singletons. The CDR3 is 15 residues long. V gave up 4 bases and J gave up 1 base, with 8 bases separating them. Germline V gene lookup returns CDR1 KGHSH and CDR2 LQKENI. V is TRBV18 and J is TRBJ2-6; D not certain. The sequenced sample was PBMCs. The clonotype originates from a man aged 30 to 39 in good health and CMV-seronegative. In nucleotides, the CDR3 is TGTGCCAGCTCACGGCAGGCTTCTGGGGCCAACGTCCTGACTTTC. Its translation is CASSRQASGANVLTF.